This TCR beta chain is from a study of regulatory T cells in long-lasting Graves disease. Whole-study results and caveats: Persistent disease showed a preference for TRBV28, TRBJ1-2 and TRBJ2-5.

Specified time point: persistent/refractory GD, antithyroid drugs over 5 years with positive TRAb. The authors made the TCR library using RNA they extracted from PBMCs. Sequencing libraries for TCR beta were prepared with iRepertoire HTBI primers and Arm-PCR of CDR3 regions. TCRdb re-derived calls from the multiplex PCR reads in MiXCR, one entry per CDR3 protein. The sample holds 500,000 to 800,000 distinct CDR3 sequences, 30% seen once. This clonotype was counted at least ten times. The antigen is unknown. This clone may be a read error of a much larger clone one base away. V gave up 6 bases and J gave up 0 bases, with 3 bases separating them. Germline loops: CDR1 MNHNS, CDR2 SASEGT. This CDR3 is 11 amino acids long.

The sample consisted of peripheral blood mononuclear cells (PBMCs), taken when the disease was refractory, from a patient treated with antithyroid drugs. The chain combines TRBV6-1 with TRBJ2-7; D not resolved. The sequence was collected from a female donor with Graves disease. In nucleotides, the CDR3 is TGTGCCAGCAGAGGCTCCTACGAGCAGTACTTC. This translates into CASRGSYEQYF.